These T cell receptor beta chains were read from a single sample in a study of blood T cell repertoires in COVID-19. Produced via immunoSEQ multiplex PCR; TCRdb's table is partial and in-frame only. The data show 250,000 to 300,000 clones, with approximately 86% seen just once and roughly 2% held by the top ten. Sequencing was carried out using peripheral blood. All receptors derive from a man aged 30-40 years with active or convalescent COVID-19. Both conserved end residues are part of each CDR3. Each record gives: clone size, D gene, V gene, J gene, CDR3 protein, CDR3 DNA. D genes are given only for firm matches. Not every row has a clone size; where given, it reads once, few, many or a size class.

clone_size: -
d_call: -
v_call: TRBV9
j_call: TRBJ1-2
cdr3_aa: CASSVARDRGGTTNYGYTF
cdr3_nt: TGTGCCAGCAGCGTAGCCCGAGACAGAGGGGGAACAACTAACTATGGCTACACCTTC

clone_size: -
d_call: TRBD1
v_call: TRBV19
j_call: TRBJ2-7
cdr3_aa: CASSIWDRSYEQYF
cdr3_nt: TGTGCCAGTAGTATTTGGGACAGATCCTACGAGCAGTACTTC

clone_size: few
d_call: -
v_call: TRBV7-2
j_call: TRBJ2-1
cdr3_aa: CASSLGLSRREQFF
cdr3_nt: TGTGCCAGCAGCTTAGGTCTCTCGCGCCGTGAGCAGTTCTTC

clone_size: -
d_call: -
v_call: TRBV18
j_call: TRBJ2-1
cdr3_aa: CASSPVDNEQFF
cdr3_nt: TGTGCCAGCTCACCAGTAGACAATGAGCAGTTCTTC

clone_size: -
d_call: TRBD1
v_call: TRBV6-6
j_call: TRBJ2-1
cdr3_aa: CASSWTGGEVYNEQFF
cdr3_nt: TGTGCCAGCAGCTGGACAGGGGGGGAAGTTTACAATGAGCAGTTCTTC

clone_size: -
d_call: TRBD2
v_call: TRBV10-1
j_call: TRBJ2-3
cdr3_aa: CASSESLVRGGTDTQYF
cdr3_nt: TGCGCCAGCAGTGAGTCTTTAGTACGGGGGGGCACAGATACGCAGTATTTT

clone_size: once
d_call: -
v_call: TRBV7-8
j_call: TRBJ2-2
cdr3_aa: CASSLLANTGELFF
cdr3_nt: TGTGCCAGCAGCTTGCTGGCCAACACCGGGGAGCTGTTTTTT

clone_size: -
d_call: TRBD1
v_call: TRBV4-1
j_call: TRBJ1-2
cdr3_aa: CASSQADRRDGYTF
cdr3_nt: TGCGCCAGCAGCCAGGCGGACAGGCGAGATGGCTACACCTTC

clone_size: -
d_call: TRBD1
v_call: TRBV4-1
j_call: TRBJ1-1
cdr3_aa: CASSRNVGTGGLTEAFF
cdr3_nt: TGCGCCAGCAGCCGAAACGTCGGGACAGGGGGCTTGACTGAAGCTTTCTTT

clone_size: -
d_call: TRBD2
v_call: TRBV2
j_call: TRBJ2-1
cdr3_aa: CASSRSGGAYNEQFF
cdr3_nt: TGTGCCAGCAGTCGTAGCGGGGGGGCATACAATGAGCAGTTCTTC

clone_size: -
d_call: -
v_call: TRBV4-2
j_call: TRBJ2-1
cdr3_aa: CASSQDGANEQFF
cdr3_nt: TGTGCCAGCAGCCAAGATGGGGCAAATGAGCAGTTCTTC

clone_size: -
d_call: TRBD1
v_call: TRBV6-2/TRBV6-3
j_call: TRBJ1-2
cdr3_aa: CASSSGTGGGYTF
cdr3_nt: TGTGCCAGCAGTTCCGGGACAGGGGGAGGCTACACCTTC

clone_size: -
d_call: -
v_call: TRBV2
j_call: TRBJ2-2
cdr3_aa: CASSEIQNGELFF
cdr3_nt: TGTGCCAGCAGTGAAATCCAAAACGGGGAGCTGTTTTTT

clone_size: -
d_call: -
v_call: TRBV6-2/TRBV6-3
j_call: TRBJ2-7
cdr3_aa: CASSGDRTNLNYEQYF
cdr3_nt: TGTGCCAGCAGTGGCGACAGAACAAACTTAAACTACGAGCAGTACTTC

clone_size: once
d_call: -
v_call: TRBV5-6
j_call: TRBJ1-1
cdr3_aa: CASSLEREMNTEAFF
cdr3_nt: TGTGCCAGCAGCTTGGAACGGGAGATGAACACTGAAGCTTTCTTT

clone_size: few
d_call: TRBD1
v_call: TRBV18
j_call: TRBJ2-7
cdr3_aa: CASSPTGTGGSEQYF
cdr3_nt: TGTGCCAGCTCACCTACCGGGACAGGGGGCTCCGAGCAGTACTTC

clone_size: -
d_call: TRBD2
v_call: TRBV18
j_call: TRBJ2-3
cdr3_aa: CASSPRTSSSGDTQYF
cdr3_nt: TGTGCCAGCTCACCACGGACTAGTTCAAGCGGAGATACGCAGTATTTT

clone_size: -
d_call: TRBD1
v_call: TRBV28
j_call: TRBJ1-1
cdr3_aa: CASSLPTGLNTEAFF
cdr3_nt: TGTGCCAGCAGTCTCCCGACAGGGCTGAACACTGAAGCTTTCTTT

clone_size: -
d_call: -
v_call: TRBV4-1
j_call: TRBJ1-4
cdr3_aa: CASSTTVSGSNEKLFF
cdr3_nt: TGCGCCAGCAGCACAACTGTGTCGGGTTCTAATGAAAAACTGTTTTTT

clone_size: -
d_call: TRBD1
v_call: TRBV28
j_call: TRBJ1-2
cdr3_aa: CASSPPTGQGGGIYGYTF
cdr3_nt: TGTGCCAGCAGTCCCCCAACGGGACAGGGAGGGGGCATCTATGGCTACACCTTC

clone_size: once
d_call: -
v_call: TRBV6-5
j_call: TRBJ1-4
cdr3_aa: CASSFEFTNEKLFF
cdr3_nt: TGTGCCAGCAGTTTCGAGTTTACCAATGAAAAACTGTTTTTT

clone_size: -
d_call: TRBD1
v_call: TRBV5-1
j_call: TRBJ1-1
cdr3_aa: CASSSKGTATLAGGTEAFF
cdr3_nt: TGCGCCAGCAGCTCGAAAGGGACAGCCACCTTAGCGGGGGGCACTGAAGCTTTCTTT